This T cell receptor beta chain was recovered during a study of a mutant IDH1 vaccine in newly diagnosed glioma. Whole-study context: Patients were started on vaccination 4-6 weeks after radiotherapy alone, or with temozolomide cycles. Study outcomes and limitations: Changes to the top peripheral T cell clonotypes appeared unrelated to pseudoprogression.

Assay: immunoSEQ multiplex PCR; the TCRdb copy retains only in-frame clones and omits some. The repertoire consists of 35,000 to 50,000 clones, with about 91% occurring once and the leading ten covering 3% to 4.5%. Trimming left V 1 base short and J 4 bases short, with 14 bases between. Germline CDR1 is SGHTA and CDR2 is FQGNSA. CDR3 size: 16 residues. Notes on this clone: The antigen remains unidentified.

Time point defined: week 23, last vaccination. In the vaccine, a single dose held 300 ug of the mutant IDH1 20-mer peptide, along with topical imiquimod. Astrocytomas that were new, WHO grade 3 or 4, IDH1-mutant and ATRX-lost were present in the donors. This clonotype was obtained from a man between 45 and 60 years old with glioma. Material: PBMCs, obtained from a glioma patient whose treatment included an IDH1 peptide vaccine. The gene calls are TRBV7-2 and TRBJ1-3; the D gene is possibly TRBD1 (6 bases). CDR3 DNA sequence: TGTGCCAGCAGCTTAGAAGGGACAACTATAGGAAACACCATATATTTT. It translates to CASSLEGTTIGNTIYF.